The sequence of this TCR beta chain was determined in a study of shared clonotypes between healthy human individuals (dated by TCRdb to the early 2020s). Notes on the research overall: The cohort included a few men and a couple of women between 18 and 49 years of age. Per donor, three plates each were used for CD4 naive and CD4 memory, two for CD8 naive, and one for CD8 memory. The study deeply sequenced blood TCR repertoires of about 5 healthy adults to estimate repertoire size and the extent of clonotype sharing between individuals. To increase sequencing depth and limit assay-specific biases, TCR repertoire library preparation and sequencing were carried out by different laboratories using diverse techniques. Each donor's leukapheresis produced roughly between roughly 0.85 and 9.5 billion PBMCs.

Trimming accounts for 4 bases at V and 0 bases at J, while the number of junction bases matched to no gene is 4. According to the germline V gene (reference sequence), CDR1 reads LNHDA and CDR2 reads SQIVND. Taken from cysteine to phenylalanine, the CDR3 has 17 residues. Solely the CDR3 DNA is kept, with 51 bases framed from the first base. This clone was detected only once. Its binding antigen is unknown. The input lacks base qualities; no much larger clone sits a single base away. Using the deep immunoSEQ assay, TCR CDR3 regions were amplified from genomic DNA by multiplex PCR. For each cell subset, the extracted genomic DNA was distributed evenly across all wells of several immunoSEQ 96-well plates, and each plate served as one replicate. For sorted subsets, each replicate PCR was loaded with about 0.2 ug genomic DNA, equivalent to 25,000 to 35,000 T cell genomes. Purified libraries were quantified with a Qubit 3.0 fluorometer, sized on a Bioanalyzer 2100, and re-quantified with the KAPA Library Quantification kit. Each immunoSEQ 96-well plate was sequenced on its own single-read 150-cycle Illumina NextSeq 550 flow cell. The source study handled its data this way. The immunoSEQ output contained only junctional sequences without quality scores, so filtering could not match that applied to full-length reads. To assign V/J genes and CDR3, sequences were annotated using PyIR, a Python wrapper for IgBLAST v1.9, with IMGT germline references. Reads were filtered out if the reads had weak V/J assignments (E-value above 1e-6), no CDR3, stop codons, out-of-frame junctions, or ambiguous translated residues. A V3J clonotype was defined by an identical inferred V gene, J gene, and CDR3 amino acid sequence. The percentage overlap between two repertoires was calculated by dividing the number of shared unique clonotypes by the size of the smaller repertoire. Richness of each repertoire was evaluated using RTK rarefaction, the Chao1 estimator, and Recon v2.1 estimates of unobserved clonotypes. For all TCRbeta clonotypes obtained by the gDNA method from a few donors, generation probabilities were computed with OLGA. Not all clones reach the TCRdb copy of this immuneACCESS table, which keeps in-frame sequences only. Checked studies attribute under half of the gap to unresolved V genes and leave the rest unexplained. V, J and clone size are taken as reported in that table, and D and trimming were inferred from the DNA itself. Within this sample are around 1.9 million clones, with approximately 94% of them counted one time only. Over 1.5% of the sample lies in the top ten.

Here is what the overall study found, with its caveats: Sampling was restricted to blood, and TCR repertoires in tissue are likely to differ from TCR repertoires in blood. Incomplete sequencing was indicated by rarefaction of sorted-subset datasets, despite the large sequencing depth. Roughly 5.2% of naive CD4, approximately 3.7% of naive CD8, around 2.3% of memory CD4, and over 0.35% of memory CD8 clonotypes were shared across a few donors. Naive subsets generally had larger estimated clonotype richness than memory subsets did. Based on pairwise subsampling, the degree of clonotype sharing among donors was expected to be affected by sequencing depth. The genetic and exposure-history diversity represented was limited by the small number of donors. Clonotypes shared by all four sorted-subset donors showed higher generation probabilities than non-shared clonotypes.

CD8 naive samples consisted of CD45RO-negative cells that were positively selected for CCR7, yielding a CD45RA+CCR7+ population without TemRA cells. Donors were healthy HIV-negative adults with no recently reported acute infections or vaccinations. Only Caucasian adults living in Nashville, Tennessee, USA were represented among the donors. Blood was obtained by leukapheresis, after which PBMCs were separated by Ficoll-Histopaque density gradient centrifugation and cryopreserved in liquid nitrogen vapor phase. Analytical flow cytometry was used to check the purity and quantity of each magnetically sorted T cell population. Each sorted fraction had its genomic DNA isolated and then quantified by UV absorbance on a Nanodrop 2000c.

What was sequenced was naive CD8+ T cells from PBMCs. In light of the paper, this sample's cell subset or site label describes: CD45RA+CCR7+. This TCR was recovered from a man aged 18 to 30 in good health. Some clones in this sample may be carry-over from other donors' samples. The chain is encoded by TRBV19 joined to TRBJ2-2; 11 central nucleotides agree with TRBD2. The CDR3 corresponds to CASSTRLAGPNTGELFF. The DNA sequence reads TGTGCCAGTAGTACCAGACTAGCGGGGCCGAACACCGGGGAGCTGTTTTTT.